The 15 T cell receptor beta chains below were found in one sample sequenced in a study of blood T cells in healthy people across ages (dated by TCRdb to between 2015 and 2017). Library preparation employed 5' RACE. TCRdb shows the sequencer as Illumina HiSeq 2500. The second PCR ran for roughly 7 to 11 cycles and used a J-beta primer mix along with a sample-barcoded 5' primer. The public reads were reanalyzed by TCRdb: fastp trimming at Q25, MiXCR alignment, in-frame beta chains only. All rows with the same CDR3 protein become a single entry with the most common DNA and genes. Within this sample are around 1,500,000 distinct CDR3 sequences, with roughly 27% of them counted one time only. The ten largest account for roughly 8% of the sample. The sequenced sample was blood. The source of these receptors is a woman in her twenties or thirties in good health.

This clonotype occurred many times. The chain recombines TRBV3-1 with TRBJ2-7; 8 bases are a match to TRBD1. The V segment lost 1 base and the J segment 5 bases; nucleotides outside the gene matches: 4. The germline V gene has CDR1 LGHDT and CDR2 YNNKEL (reference sequence). CDR3 length: 14 residues. Here the CDR3 reads CASSQGTGIDEQYF. In nucleotides, the CDR3 is TGTGCCAGCAGCCAAGGGACAGGGATCGACGAGCAGTACTTC.

The CDR3 reads CASSSPRTGNSIQYF. CDR3 in DNA: TGTGCCAGCAGTTCCCCAAGGACAGGGAATAGCATTCAGTACTTC. The gene calls are TRBV7-9 and TRBJ2-4; 8 bases are a match to TRBD1. The CDR3 covers 15 residues. From germline, CDR1 is SEHNR and CDR2 FQNEAQ (reference sequence). V gave up 6 bases and J gave up 9 bases; unmatched junction bases: 13.

The gene calls are TRBV2 and TRBJ1-5; D remains unclear. V dropped 3 bases and J dropped 1 base, with 4 bases sitting between them. The CDR3 is made up of 13 amino acids. Germline V gene sequence: CDR1 SNHLY, CDR2 FYNNEI. Written as DNA, the CDR3 is TGTGCCAGCAGTGATGGGAGCAATCAGCCCCAGCATTTT. Translated: CASSDGSNQPQHF.

This clonotype was counted only a few times. The rearrangement links TRBV12-3 or TRBV12-4 to TRBJ2-3; the D gene could be TRBD1 or TRBD2 (5 bases each). Trimming took off 4 bases at V and 0 bases at J, with 8 bases between the two ends. The CDR3 sequence is 14 residues long. The CDR3 is CASSWGISTDTQYF. The CDR3 DNA reads as TGTGCCAGCAGTTGGGGGATTAGCACAGATACGCAGTATTTT.

The V gene is TRBV28, the J gene TRBJ2-4; 7 positions match TRBD1. The germline CDR1 and CDR2 sequences are MDHEN and SYDVKM. The junction had 16 bases not matched to a gene; V was cut back by 4 bases and J by 13 bases. The CDR3 is 15 amino acids. The CDR3 reads CASSSGQVIYNEQYF. CDR3 nucleotides: TGTGCCAGCAGTTCCGGACAGGTTATCTACAATGAGCAGTACTTC.

In this sample, this clonotype turned up many times. The J gene is TRBJ2-7, the V gene TRBV18; 7 positions agree with TRBD1. The CDR3 totals 14 residues. V lost 4 bases, J lost 1 base, and 4 bases stayed unmatched. Germline CDR1 reads KGHSH; CDR2 reads LQKENI. DNA of the CDR3: TGTGCCAGCTCACTGCAGGGGGAATCCTACGAGCAGTACTTC. Translating it yields CASSLQGESYEQYF. The full variable domain, with the rest looked up from reference TRBV18 and TRBJ2-7, is NAGVMQNPRHLVRRRGQEARLRCSPMKGHSHVYWYRQLPEEGLKFMVYLQKENIIDESGMPKERFSAEFPKEGPSILRIQQVVRGDSAAYFCASSLQGESYEQYFGPGTRLTVT.

This clonotype was picked up a small number of times. The rearrangement joins TRBV18 to TRBJ2-5; 7 nucleotides match TRBD1. V dropped 2 bases and J dropped 3; count of bases not matched to a gene: 6. CDR1 is KGHSH, CDR2 LQKENI, per germline. CDR3 length: 15 residues. The CDR3: CASSPMRTGEETQYF. The CDR3 DNA follows: TGTGCCAGCTCACCAATGAGGACAGGTGAAGAGACCCAGTACTTC. Drawing the rest from reference TRBV18 and TRBJ2-5, the complete variable domain is NAGVMQNPRHLVRRRGQEARLRCSPMKGHSHVYWYRQLPEEGLKFMVYLQKENIIDESGMPKERFSAEFPKEGPSILRIQQVVRGDSAAYFCASSPMRTGEETQYFGPGTRLLVL.

This clonotype showed up many times. The chain combines TRBV5-5 with TRBJ2-7; 10 bases line up with TRBD1. The CDR3 contains 16 residues. V dropped 4 bases and J dropped 5; count of bases not matched to a gene: 12. In germline, CDR1 is SGHKS, CDR2 YYEKEE (reference sequence). The DNA for the CDR3 is TGTGCCAGCAGCCCCCCACCGGGACAGGGGAAACACGAGCAGTACTTC. This encodes CASSPPPGQGKHEQYF.

This clonotype was seen at least ten times. V and J are TRBV7-2 and TRBJ2-7; the D gene could be TRBD1 or TRBD2 (5 bases each). In germline, CDR1 is SGHTA, CDR2 FQGNSA. The germline V and J ends were trimmed by 4 bases and 6 bases, with 16 bases remaining between them. The CDR3 contains 14 residues. For the CDR3, the DNA is TGTGCCAGCAGCTATCAGAGTTCGGGGCGCGAGCAGTACTTC. Residues: CASSYQSSGREQYF.

Notes on this clonotype: Its ends do not fully match the called genes, so a read error is possible. The rearrangement links TRBV2 to TRBJ1-5; TRBD1 is a possible D gene (6 bases). The CDR3 is 15 amino acids. Germline V lookup: CDR1 SNHLY, CDR2 FYNNEI. DNA of the CDR3: TGTGCCAGCAGCCCGGGACAACCTAGCAATCAGCTCCAGCATTTT. This gives the protein CASSPGQPSNQLQHF.

This clonotype was detected only a few times. The chain employs TRBV20-1 and TRBJ2-3, with 11 bases lining up with TRBD1. The V gene's germline CDR1 is DFQATT and CDR2 SNEGSKA (reference sequence). The CDR3 extends over 18 amino acids. After removal of 4 bases from V and 0 bases from J, the junction contained 12 bases not matched to a gene. The CDR3 region is CSAKRPGQGVTSTDTQYF. The CDR3 DNA reads TGCAGTGCTAAACGACCGGGACAGGGGGTAACTAGCACAGATACGCAGTATTTT.

This sequence joins TRBV2 and TRBJ2-2; unclear D gene. Between the trimmed V and J ends, which lost 6 bases and 5 bases, there was a span of 13 bases. The length of the CDR3 is 14 residues. Germline V lookup: CDR1 SNHLY, CDR2 FYNNEI. CDR3 protein: CASSTEIQTGELFF. The CDR3 nucleotides are TGTGCCAGCAGCACGGAGATACAAACCGGGGAGCTGTTTTTT.

This clonotype was recorded many times. The gene calls are TRBV20-1 and TRBJ2-1, with 8 bases identical to TRBD2. The CDR3 sequence is 14 residues long. The germline CDR1 and CDR2 sequences are DFQATT and SNEGSKA (reference sequence). Germline trimming cut 1 base from V and 13 bases from J; bases unmatched to any gene: 12. The chain's CDR3 is CSARVPNSGAFQFF. CDR3 DNA: TGCAGTGCTAGAGTCCCGAATAGCGGGGCCTTTCAGTTCTTC.

The rearrangement uses TRBV15 and TRBJ1-1; no firm D call. V lost 1 base to trimming and J lost 1 base, with 16 bases between them. CDR1 is LNHNV and CDR2 is YYDKDF in the germline V gene (reference sequence). The CDR3 runs to 17 residues. The CDR3 region has the DNA TGTGCCACCAGCAGAGCCCGGACGGGGAGAGCGAACACTGAAGCTTTCTTT. This gives the protein CATSRARTGRANTEAFF.

This clonotype was seen more than once but under ten times. The J gene is TRBJ1-4, the V gene TRBV7-9; a possible D gene is TRBD1 (5 bases). CDR3 length: 16 residues. The germline V gene encodes CDR1 SEHNR and CDR2 FQNEAQ (reference sequence). The germline V and J ends were trimmed by 1 base and 8 bases, with 17 bases remaining between them. DNA for the CDR3: TGTGCCAGCAGCTTAGGAGCAGGGACGGTGAAAGAAAAACTGTTTTTT. Protein product: CASSLGAGTVKEKLFF. The full variable domain, completed using reference TRBV7-9 and TRBJ1-4, is DTGVSQNPRHKITKRGQNVTFRCDPISEHNRLYWYRQTLGQGPEFLTYFQNEAQLEKSRLLSDRFSAERPKGSFSTLEIQRTEQGDSAMYLCASSLGAGTVKEKLFFGSGTQLSVL.